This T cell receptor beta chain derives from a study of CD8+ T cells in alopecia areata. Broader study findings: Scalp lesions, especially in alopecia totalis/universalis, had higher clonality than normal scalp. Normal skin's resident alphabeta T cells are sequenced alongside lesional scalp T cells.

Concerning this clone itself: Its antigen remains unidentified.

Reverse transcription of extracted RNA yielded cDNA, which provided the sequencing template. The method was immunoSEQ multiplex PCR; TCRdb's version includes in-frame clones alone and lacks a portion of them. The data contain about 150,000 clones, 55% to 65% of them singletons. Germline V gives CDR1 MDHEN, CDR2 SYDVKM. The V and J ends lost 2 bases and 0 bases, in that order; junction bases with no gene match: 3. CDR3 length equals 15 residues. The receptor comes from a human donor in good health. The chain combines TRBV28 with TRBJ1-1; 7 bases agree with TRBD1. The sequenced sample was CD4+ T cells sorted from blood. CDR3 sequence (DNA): TGTGCCAGCAGTTTAATGGACAGGATGAACACTGAAGCTTTCTTT. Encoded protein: CASSLMDRMNTEAFF.